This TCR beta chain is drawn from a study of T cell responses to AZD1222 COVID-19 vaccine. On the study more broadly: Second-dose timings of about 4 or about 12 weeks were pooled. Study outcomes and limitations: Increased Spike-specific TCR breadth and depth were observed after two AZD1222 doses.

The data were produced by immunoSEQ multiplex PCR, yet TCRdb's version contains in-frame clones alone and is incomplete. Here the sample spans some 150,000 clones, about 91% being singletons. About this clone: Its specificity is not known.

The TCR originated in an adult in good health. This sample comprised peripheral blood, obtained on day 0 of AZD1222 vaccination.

The CDR3 DNA sequence: TGTGCCAGCAGCCGCTGGGGACAGGGGGCAGCTCAGCCCCAGCATTTT. Translation: CASSRWGQGAAQPQHF. V usage is TRBV27 and J usage is TRBJ1-5, with 12 nucleotides matching TRBD1. Germline values: CDR1 MNHEY, CDR2 SMNVEV (reference sequence). V was pared by 6 bases and J by 6 bases, with 9 bases of the junction left unmatched. The CDR3 is 16 residues long.